The 10 T cell receptor beta chains in this list originate from one sample, sequenced in a study of T cell responses to AZD1222 COVID-19 vaccine. Clones were sequenced by immunoSEQ multiplex PCR, and TCRdb holds only the in-frame ones, with some missing. The sample lists roughly 120,000 clones, over 75% occurring once. Sequenced material: peripheral blood, taken on day 0 of MenACWY control vaccination. The receptors were sampled from an adult in good health.

The V and J genes are TRBV27 and TRBJ2-4; D unresolved. This CDR3 contains 13 residues. Germline lookup yields CDR1 MNHEY and CDR2 SMNVEV (reference sequence). Trimming removed 4 bases from V and 8 bases from J, with 12 bases in between. The CDR3 DNA sequence: TGTGCCAGCAGTTCACTTGGTTGGGACATTCAGTACTTC. It codes for CASSSLGWDIQYF.

The chain recombines TRBV10-3 with TRBJ1-2; D gene unclear. CDR1 is ENHRY, CDR2 SYGVKD, per germline. V dropped 3 bases and J dropped 4 bases, with 9 bases sitting between them. This CDR3 spans 13 amino acids. CDR3 sequence: CAISEEHIYGYTF. The DNA of the CDR3 is TGTGCCATCAGTGAAGAACACATCTATGGCTACACCTTC.

The chain has TRBV30 and TRBJ1-4, with D possibly being TRBD1 (5 bases). The CDR3 contains 13 residues. Trimming stripped 1 base from V and 7 bases from J, with 10 bases between. Germline CDR1 and CDR2: GTSNPN and SVGIG (reference sequence). DNA for the CDR3: TGTGCCTGGAGTGCAGGGAACGGTGAAAAACTGTTTTTT. This gives the protein CAWSAGNGEKLFF.

This sequence joins TRBV15 and TRBJ2-5; 7 bases map to TRBD2. The V and J ends lost 5 bases and 5 bases, in that order; junction bases with no gene match: 14. In germline, CDR1 is LNHNV, CDR2 YYDKDF (reference sequence). The CDR3 contains 16 residues. The CDR3 DNA follows: TGTGCCACCAGCGGCGGGTCCAGCGGGGAGTTGGAGACCCAGTACTTC. It specifies CATSGGSSGELETQYF.

The gene calls are TRBV4-1 and TRBJ2-7; D may match TRBD1 or TRBD2 (6 bases each). CDR1 is MGHRA, CDR2 YSYEKL, per germline. CDR3 length: 18 residues. The V end was cut by 0 bases, the J end by 1 base, with 19 bases between. The CDR3 loop reads CASSQDRGAGAFSYEQYF. CDR3 DNA: TGCGCCAGCAGCCAAGATAGGGGGGCAGGGGCATTTTCCTACGAGCAGTACTTC.

The rearrangement joins TRBV9 to TRBJ1-3; D not certain. V was cut by 2 bases and J by 4 bases, with 16 bases left in between. The CDR3 consists of 16 residues. CDR1 is SGDLS and CDR2 is YYNGEE in the germline V gene. CDR3: CASSVSEGLGGNTIYF. CDR3 coding DNA: TGTGCCAGCAGCGTCTCCGAGGGCCTAGGAGGAAACACCATATATTTT.

This chain joins TRBV2 and TRBJ1-1; no clear D gene. The V end was cut by 7 bases, the J end by 3 bases, with 9 bases between. Germline values: CDR1 SNHLY, CDR2 FYNNEI. The CDR3 covers 12 residues. Here the CDR3 DNA reads TGTGCCAGCATCGGCGGGGACACTGAAGCTTTCTTT. It encodes CASIGGDTEAFF. Looking up the rest from reference TRBV2 and TRBJ1-1 gives the full variable domain: EPEVTQTPSHQVTQMGQEVILRCVPISNHLYFYWYRQILGQKVEFLVSFYNNEISEKSEIFDDQFSVERPDGSNFTLKIRSTKLEDSAMYFCASIGGDTEAFFGQGTRLTVV.

V usage is TRBV19 and J usage is TRBJ1-2; TRBD1 is a possible D gene (6 bases). The V gene's germline CDR1 is LNHDA and CDR2 SQIVND (reference sequence). The V end was cut by 5 bases, the J end by 1 base, with 14 bases between. This CDR3 spans 15 amino acids. The CDR3 loop is CASSPATGINYGYTF. The CDR3 DNA sequence: TGTGCCAGTAGTCCAGCCACAGGGATTAACTATGGCTACACCTTC.

This clone was counted a single time. The rearrangement joins TRBV2 to TRBJ2-7, with 7 bases identical to TRBD1. The germline gives CDR1 SNHLY, CDR2 FYNNEI. V shed 4 bases, J shed 6 bases, and the junction held 24 bases outside the gene matches. The CDR3 totals 19 residues. The DNA for the CDR3 is TGTGCCAGCAGTGCTCGTACAGGGGTGACCGGCCTTATTGCACTCGAGCAGTACTTC. Amino acids: CASSARTGVTGLIALEQYF.

J is TRBJ1-5 and V is TRBV2; D ambiguous. CDR1 is SNHLY and CDR2 is FYNNEI in the germline V gene. This CDR3 spans 13 amino acids. The V end lost 2 bases, the J end lost 5 bases, and 7 bases lay between the germline ends. The CDR3 sequence: CASSELRYQPQHF. In DNA, the CDR3 is TGTGCCAGCAGTGAACTGAGATATCAGCCCCAGCATTTT.